This record concerns one T cell receptor beta chain sequence. Its antigen remains unidentified. The method was immunoSEQ multiplex PCR; TCRdb's version includes in-frame clones alone and lacks a portion of them. The repertoire has roughly 400,000 clones, about 90% of them found once; the top ten carry less than 5.5%. The sample's treatment: approximately 18 received Ad26.COV2.S at low or high dose, single or two shots; 5 received placebo; per-sample allocation not given. Material that was analyzed had been drawn on day 63 after the first vaccine or placebo injection. An adult donor aged 18-55 years was enrolled in Boston. This sample is drawn from a study of Ad26.COV2.S vaccination and SARS-CoV-2 variants. Overall study results and limits: Reportedly, spike-specific CD8+ and CD4+ T cell responses achieved substantial breadth once vaccination had taken place. For non-spike TCRs, breadth in vaccine recipients resembled that in placebo recipients. An underestimation of total T cell responses may have resulted from the TCR breadth and depth analyses.

This sequence was found in a person between 18 and 65 years old who received the Ad26.COV2.S COVID-19 vaccine or a placebo. Sample: peripheral blood, taken in a trial of Ad26.COV2.S vaccine versus placebo.

CDR3 DNA: TGTGCCAGCAGCTTAGGGGGGGTGACCTACGAGCAGTACTTC. The encoded protein is CASSLGGVTYEQYF. This sequence joins TRBV7-9 and TRBJ2-7; tentatively, D is TRBD2 (6 bases). The CDR3 extends over 14 amino acids. V was clipped by 1 base and J by 2 bases, with 9 bases between them. From germline, CDR1 is SEHNR and CDR2 FQNEAQ (reference sequence).